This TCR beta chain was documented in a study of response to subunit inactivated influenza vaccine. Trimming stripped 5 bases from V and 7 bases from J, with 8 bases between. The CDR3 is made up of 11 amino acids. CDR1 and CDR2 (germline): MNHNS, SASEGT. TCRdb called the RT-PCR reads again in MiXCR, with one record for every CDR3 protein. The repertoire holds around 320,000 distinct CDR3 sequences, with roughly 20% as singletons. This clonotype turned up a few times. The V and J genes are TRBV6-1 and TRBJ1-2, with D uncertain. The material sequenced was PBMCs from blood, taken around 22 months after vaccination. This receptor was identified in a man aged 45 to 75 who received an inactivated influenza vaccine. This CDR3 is CASSSTVGYTF. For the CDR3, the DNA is TGTGCCAGCAGTAGTACGGTTGGCTACACCTTC.